These 15 T cell receptor beta chains were sequenced from one sample in a study of cytomegalovirus exposure and HLA in healthy donors. It was with 60 Vbeta and 13 Jbeta primers that the PCR ran. Data came from immunoSEQ multiplex PCR; TCRdb stores just in-frame clones and leaves some out. Of some 130,000 clones listed, roughly 76% are singletons. The sample consisted of PBMCs. These TCRs come from a woman between 40 and 50 years old in good health and CMV-seronegative.

This sequence joins TRBV19 and TRBJ1-2; no clear D. The V end was cut by 0 bases, the J end by 4 bases, with 12 bases between. Germline CDR1 LNHDA, CDR2 SQIVND (reference sequence). The CDR3 covers 15 residues. CDR3 protein: CASSIESSGSYGYTF. The CDR3, as DNA: TGTGCCAGTAGTATAGAATCGTCGGGTTCCTATGGCTACACCTTC.

The V and J genes are TRBV13 and TRBJ1-1, with 7 bases identical to TRBD1. Germline V lookup: CDR1 PRHDT, CDR2 FYEKMQ (reference sequence). This CDR3 contains 16 residues. With V trimmed by 4 bases and J by 1 base, 9 bases remained unmatched. The CDR3 DNA reads TGTGCCAGCAGCTCGGTACAGGGGTGGGGGAACACTGAAGCTTTCTTT. It yields the protein CASSSVQGWGNTEAFF.

This CDR3 is CSVDDRGLETQYF. Here the CDR3 DNA reads TGCAGCGTTGACGACAGGGGGTTAGAGACCCAGTACTTC. This chain links TRBV29-1 with TRBJ2-5, with 9 bases fitting TRBD1. This CDR3 has 13 amino acids. The V and J ends lost 3 bases and 4 bases, in that order; junction bases with no gene match: 3. Germline CDR1 SQVTM, CDR2 ANQGSEA.

CDR3 sequence (DNA): TGTGCCAGCAGCCCACGGAGTGGGACAGGGGCTCGGTCAAACATTCAGTACTTC. It encodes CASSPRSGTGARSNIQYF. The chain employs TRBV9 and TRBJ2-4; 10 positions match TRBD1. CDR1 is SGDLS and CDR2 is YYNGEE in the germline V gene. The CDR3 loop spans 18 amino acids. With V trimmed by 4 bases and J by 6 bases, 16 bases remained unmatched.

The chain employs TRBV7-9 and TRBJ1-1; 7 nucleotides align to TRBD1. The V gene end was trimmed by 6 bases and the J gene end by 0 bases; junction bases not matched to a gene: 7. This CDR3 contains 15 residues. From germline, CDR1 is SEHNR and CDR2 FQNEAQ (reference sequence). CDR3 protein: CASRLGTAMNTEAFF. Here the CDR3 DNA reads TGTGCCAGCAGACTAGGGACAGCGATGAACACTGAAGCTTTCTTT.

The chain couples TRBV5-1 to TRBJ1-4; maybe TRBD1 (5 bases). The V and J ends lost 1 base and 0 bases respectively, with 10 bases between them. This CDR3 is built from 16 residues. Germline values: CDR1 SGHRS, CDR2 YFSETQ. In nucleotides, the CDR3 is TGCGCCAGCAGCTTGCAAGGGGCTGCAACTAATGAAAAACTGTTTTTT. It encodes CASSLQGAATNEKLFF. Filled out from reference TRBV5-1 and TRBJ1-4, the complete variable domain reads KAGVTQTPRYLIKTRGQQVTLSCSPISGHRSVSWYQQTPGQGLQFLFEYFSETQRNKGNFPGRFSGRQFSNSRSEMNVSTLELGDSALYLCASSLQGAATNEKLFFGSGTQLSVL.

The rearrangement joins TRBV13 to TRBJ2-5; 10 bases match TRBD1. The CDR3 contains 15 residues. CDR1 and CDR2 from the germline V gene are PRHDT and FYEKMQ (reference sequence). With 1 base clipped from V and 6 bases from J, the junction kept 5 bases outside the gene matches. DNA of the CDR3: TGTGCCAGCAGCTTAGAGGGACAGGGGATGCAGACCCAGTACTTC. It codes for CASSLEGQGMQTQYF.

As for this clone: A read error is likely, as this CDR3 ends without the conserved phenylalanine or tryptophan. The DNA is left out, because the CDR3 cannot be placed on it with certainty; the CDR3 is given as TCRdb lists it. The chain employs TRBV7-9 and TRBJ2-7; TRBD1, the table's D call, was not compared with the DNA. Germline-derived CDR1 and CDR2 are SEHNR and FQNEAQ (reference sequence). A total of 14 residues make up the CDR3, ends included. The CDR3 reads CASSPGQGALWLEY.

DNA for the CDR3: TGTGCCATCAGCCCACTAGCGGGCGAAAAAGAGACCCAGTACTTC. Amino acids: CAISPLAGEKETQYF. The J gene is TRBJ2-5, the V gene TRBV10-3, with 9 bases identical to TRBD2. Germline V gene data show CDR1 as ENHRY and CDR2 as SYGVKD. The J segment lost 3 bases and the V segment lost 6 bases, leaving 8 bases of the junction unmatched. CDR3 length: 15 residues.

The V gene is TRBV29-1, the J gene TRBJ2-7; perhaps TRBD1 as D (6 bases). CDR1 and CDR2 (germline): SQVTM, ANQGSEA. The CDR3 has 13 residues. The V and J ends lost 8 bases and 3 bases respectively, with 17 bases between them. CDR3 protein: CSHPGTRSYEQYF. CDR3 sequence (DNA): TGCAGCCATCCCGGGACACGGAGCTACGAGCAGTACTTC.

This chain connects TRBV6-5 to TRBJ2-7, with TRBD1 matching over 8 bases. V lost 4 bases, J lost 4 bases, and 9 bases stayed unmatched. This CDR3 has 15 amino acids. The germline gives CDR1 MNHEY, CDR2 SVGAGI. The DNA for the CDR3 is TGTGCCAGCAGTTTTTGGACAGGGCAATGGTACGAGCAGTACTTC. This gives the protein CASSFWTGQWYEQYF.

The J gene is TRBJ1-1, the V gene TRBV7-8; D may be TRBD1 (6 bases). Trimming took 5 bases from V and 3 from J, leaving 16 bases between them. Per germline, CDR1 SGHVS and CDR2 FQNEAQ. CDR3 length: 15 amino acids. CDR3: CASSPLLGQYTEAFF. The CDR3, as DNA: TGTGCCAGCAGCCCACTACTCGGACAGTACACTGAAGCTTTCTTT.

V usage is TRBV21-1 and J usage is TRBJ2-6; TRBD1, the table's D call, was not compared with the DNA. TRBV21-1 is shown as a pseudogene. The CDR3 contains 19 residues. The CDR3 sequence: CASSGRGTRMSSGANVLTF. The CDR3 DNA sequence: TGTGCCAGCAGCGGCAGGGGCACACGTATGAGCTCTGGGGCCAACGTCCTGACTTTC.

The V gene is TRBV5-4, the J gene TRBJ2-1; 12 bases are a match to TRBD2. Trimming took 5 bases from V and 7 from J; bases not matched to a gene: 22. The germline gives CDR1 SGHNT, CDR2 YYREEE (reference sequence). This CDR3 comprises 20 residues. The CDR3 bases are TGTGCCAGCAGTTCTCTAGCGGGGGGGCTGGGCCCCGAAAGTGGGAATGAGCAGTTCTTC. Translating it yields CASSSLAGGLGPESGNEQFF.

This clone appeared a few times. The CDR3 nucleotides are TGTGCCAGCAGCTCATATAAGGGTAGCGCTGAAGCTTTCTTT. This translates into CASSSYKGSAEAFF. J is TRBJ1-1 and V is TRBV7-3; D gene uncertain. This CDR3 has 14 residues. Trimming shortened V by 4 bases and J by 6 bases, and 15 bases separated the two germline ends. Germline CDR1 reads SGHTA; CDR2 reads FQGTGA.